The rows below give T cell receptor beta chains drawn from one sample of a study of CD8 T cells in Susac syndrome. TCRdb re-called the immunoSEQ multiplex PCR reads through MiXCR, storing one row per CDR3 protein. Here the sample spans about 240,000 distinct CDR3 sequences, 90% to 97% being singletons. Sequencing was done on a sample of CD4+ T cells from PBMCs. The receptors derive from a human donor with Susac syndrome. The CDR3 runs from the conserved cysteine through the conserved F or W. The order of the fields is D gene, J gene, V gene, CDR3 DNA, CDR3 protein. D genes are given only for firm matches.

D gene: NA; J gene: TRBJ1-2; V gene: TRBV11-2; CDR3 DNA: TGTGCCAGCAGCTTTACTCCGACAGATGGCTACACCTTC; CDR3 protein: CASSFTPTDGYTF
D gene: NA; J gene: TRBJ1-2; V gene: TRBV20-1; CDR3 DNA: TGCAGTGCTAGAGGTGGGGGGCGCAGCTATGGCTACACCTTC; CDR3 protein: CSARGGGRSYGYTF
D gene: NA; J gene: TRBJ1-1; V gene: TRBV30; CDR3 DNA: TGTGCCTGGAGTCCAGGAAACACTGAAGCTTTCTTT; CDR3 protein: CAWSPGNTEAFF
D gene: NA; J gene: TRBJ2-7; V gene: TRBV11-2; CDR3 DNA: TGTGCCAGCGCAACGGGGGGCCACGAGCAGTACTTC; CDR3 protein: CASATGGHEQYF
D gene: NA; J gene: TRBJ2-3; V gene: TRBV27; CDR3 DNA: TGTGCCAGCAAGCAACTAGTTCGCGCAGATACGCAGTATTTT; CDR3 protein: CASKQLVRADTQYF
D gene: NA; J gene: TRBJ2-5; V gene: TRBV7-2; CDR3 DNA: TGTGCCAGCAGCGCCCAGAGGGAGACCCAGTACTTC; CDR3 protein: CASSAQRETQYF
D gene: TRBD1; J gene: TRBJ1-2; V gene: TRBV4-1; CDR3 DNA: TGCGCCAGCAGCCACACTATTAACATGATCAGGGGGATCTATGGCTACACCTTC; CDR3 protein: CASSHTINMIRGIYGYTF
D gene: TRBD2; J gene: TRBJ2-1; V gene: TRBV20-1; CDR3 DNA: TGCAGTGCTAGGGCGCCTAGCGGGGCCAATGAGCAGTTCTTC; CDR3 protein: CSARAPSGANEQFF
D gene: TRBD1; J gene: TRBJ1-4; V gene: TRBV3-1; CDR3 DNA: TGTGCCAGCAGACCTTCGACAGGGGGCCGTGAAAAACTGTTTTTT; CDR3 protein: CASRPSTGGREKLFF
D gene: NA; J gene: TRBJ1-2; V gene: TRBV15; CDR3 DNA: TGTGCCACCAGCAGGATCCCGGGACCGAACTATGGCTACACCTTC; CDR3 protein: CATSRIPGPNYGYTF
D gene: NA; J gene: TRBJ2-5; V gene: TRBV7-2; CDR3 DNA: TGTGCCAGCAGCCCCAGGGTCCAAGAGACCCAGTACTTC; CDR3 protein: CASSPRVQETQYF